This T cell receptor (beta chain) was sequenced during a study of cytomegalovirus exposure and HLA in healthy donors. Study-wide points: Analysis was carried out at a later point, and it linked a missense DCLRE1C variant to TCR beta V- and J-gene trimming.

The PCR made use of 60 Vbeta and 13 Jbeta primers. Sequencing was performed with immunoSEQ multiplex PCR; in TCRdb, only in-frame clones are kept and a portion is missing. The sample lists about 130,000 clones, over 60% occurring once. The CDR3 totals 16 residues. CDR1 is SEHNR and CDR2 is FQNEAQ in the germline V gene (reference sequence). J lost 3 bases, V lost 5 bases, and 8 bases had no gene match. As to this clone: Its antigen is unidentified.

For the donor in question, CMV serostatus went unrecorded. This sequence originates from a human donor in good health. The chain is built from TRBV7-9 and TRBJ2-1; 9 bases align to TRBD1. The sample consisted of PBMCs. Written as DNA, the CDR3 is TGTGCCAGCAGCCCCAGCTGGACAGGGGTCTACAATGAGCAGTTCTTC. Its translation: CASSPSWTGVYNEQFF.